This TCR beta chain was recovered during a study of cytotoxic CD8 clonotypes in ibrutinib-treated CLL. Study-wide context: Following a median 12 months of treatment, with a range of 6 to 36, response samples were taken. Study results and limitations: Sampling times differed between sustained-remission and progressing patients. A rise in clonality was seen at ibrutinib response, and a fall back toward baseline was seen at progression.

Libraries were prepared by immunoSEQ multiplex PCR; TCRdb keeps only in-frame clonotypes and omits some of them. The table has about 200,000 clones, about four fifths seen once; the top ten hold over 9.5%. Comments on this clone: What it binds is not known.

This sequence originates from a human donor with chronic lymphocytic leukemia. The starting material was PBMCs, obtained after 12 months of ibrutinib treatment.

Written as DNA, the CDR3 is TGTGCCAGAAGCTTGTTCGGGGGAGATCAGCCCCAGCATTTT. This codes for CARSLFGGDQPQHF. V usage is TRBV5-3 and J usage is TRBJ1-5; TRBD1 is a possible D gene (5 bases). TRBV5-3 is classed as an ORF, of uncertain function. V lost 1 base, J lost 5 bases, and 10 bases lay in between. The CDR3 consists of 14 residues.